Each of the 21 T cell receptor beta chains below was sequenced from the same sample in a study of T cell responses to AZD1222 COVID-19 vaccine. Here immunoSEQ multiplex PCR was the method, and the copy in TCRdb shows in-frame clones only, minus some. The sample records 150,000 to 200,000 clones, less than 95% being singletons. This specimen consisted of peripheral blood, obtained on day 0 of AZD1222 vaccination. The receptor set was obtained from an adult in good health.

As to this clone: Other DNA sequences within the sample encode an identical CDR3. CDR3 sequence (DNA): TGTGCCAGTAGTATCGAAGGGACCGGGGAGCTGTTTTTT. It yields the protein CASSIEGTGELFF. The chain carries TRBV19 and TRBJ2-2; no firm D call. Trimming took 3 bases from V and 5 from J, leaving 7 bases between them. The CDR3 covers 13 residues. Germline CDR1 and CDR2: LNHDA and SQIVND (reference sequence).

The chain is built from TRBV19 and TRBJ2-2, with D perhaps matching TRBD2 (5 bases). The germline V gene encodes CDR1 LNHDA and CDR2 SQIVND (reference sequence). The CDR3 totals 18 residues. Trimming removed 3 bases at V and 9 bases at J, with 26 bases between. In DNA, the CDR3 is TGTGCCAGTAGTATGAAGAGGCTGGCTCGGGATCCCTTGCGGGAGCTGTTTTTT. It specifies CASSMKRLARDPLRELFF. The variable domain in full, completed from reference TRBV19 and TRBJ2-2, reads DGGITQSPKYLFRKEGQNVTLSCEQNLNHDAMYWYRQDPGQGLRLIYYSQIVNDFQKGDIAEGYSVSREKKESFPLTVTSAQKNPTAFYLCASSMKRLARDPLRELFFGEGSRLTVL.

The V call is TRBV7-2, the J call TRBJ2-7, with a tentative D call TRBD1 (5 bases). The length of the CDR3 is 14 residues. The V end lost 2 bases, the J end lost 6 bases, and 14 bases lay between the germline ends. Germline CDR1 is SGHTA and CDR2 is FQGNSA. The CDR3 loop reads CASSLTERTLEQYF. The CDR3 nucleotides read TGTGCCAGCAGCTTAACGGAACGGACACTCGAGCAGTACTTC.

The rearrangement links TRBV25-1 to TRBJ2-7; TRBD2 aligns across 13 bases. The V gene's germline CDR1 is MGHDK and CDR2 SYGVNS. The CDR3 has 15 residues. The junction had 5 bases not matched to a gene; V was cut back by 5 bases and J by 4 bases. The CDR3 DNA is TGTGCCAGCAGTCAAGGACTAGCGGGAGATTACGAGCAGTACTTC. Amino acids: CASSQGLAGDYEQYF.

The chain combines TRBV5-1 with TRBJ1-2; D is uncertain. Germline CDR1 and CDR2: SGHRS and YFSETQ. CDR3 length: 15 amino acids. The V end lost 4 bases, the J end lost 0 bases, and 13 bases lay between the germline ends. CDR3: CASSTGGRANYGYTF. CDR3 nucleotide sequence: TGCGCCAGCAGCACCGGAGGGCGAGCTAACTATGGCTACACCTTC.

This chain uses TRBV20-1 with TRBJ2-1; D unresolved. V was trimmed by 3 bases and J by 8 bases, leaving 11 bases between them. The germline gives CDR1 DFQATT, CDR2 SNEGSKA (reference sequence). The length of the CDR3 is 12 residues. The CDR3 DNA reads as TGCAGTGCTAGTAAATCCGGGTATGAGCAGTTCTTC. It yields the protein CSASKSGYEQFF.

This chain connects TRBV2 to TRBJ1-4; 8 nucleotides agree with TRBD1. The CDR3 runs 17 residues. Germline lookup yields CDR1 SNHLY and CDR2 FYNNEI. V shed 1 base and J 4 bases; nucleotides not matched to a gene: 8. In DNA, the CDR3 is TGTGCCAGCAGTGAAGGGACAGGGACGCGTGGTAATGAAAAACTGTTTTTT. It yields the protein CASSEGTGTRGNEKLFF.

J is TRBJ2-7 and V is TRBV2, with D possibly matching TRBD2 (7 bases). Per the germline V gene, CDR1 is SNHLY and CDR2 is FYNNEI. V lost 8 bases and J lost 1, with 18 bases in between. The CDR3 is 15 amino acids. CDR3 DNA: TGTGCCAGCGGGAGGGAGCAGGGGTCTTCCTACGAGCAGTACTTC. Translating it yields CASGREQGSSYEQYF.

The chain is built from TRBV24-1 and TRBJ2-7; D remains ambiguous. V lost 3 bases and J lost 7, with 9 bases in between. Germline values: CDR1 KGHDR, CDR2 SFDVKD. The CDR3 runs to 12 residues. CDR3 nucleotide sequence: TGTGCCACCAGTGATCACCGTTGGGAGCAGTACTTC. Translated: CATSDHRWEQYF.

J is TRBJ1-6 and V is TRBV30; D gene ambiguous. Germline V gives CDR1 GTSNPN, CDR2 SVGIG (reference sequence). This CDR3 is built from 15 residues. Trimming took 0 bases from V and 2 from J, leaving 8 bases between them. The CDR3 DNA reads TGTGCCTGGAGTGTGGCGGGAACCTATAATTCACCCCTCCACTTT. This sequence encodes CAWSVAGTYNSPLHF.

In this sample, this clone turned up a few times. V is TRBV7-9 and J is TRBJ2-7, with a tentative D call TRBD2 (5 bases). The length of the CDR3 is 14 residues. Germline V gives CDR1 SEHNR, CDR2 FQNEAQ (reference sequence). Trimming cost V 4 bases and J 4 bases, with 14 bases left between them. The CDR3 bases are TGTGCCAGCAGCTCAAGTGGAGGCACGTACGAGCAGTACTTC. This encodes CASSSSGGTYEQYF.

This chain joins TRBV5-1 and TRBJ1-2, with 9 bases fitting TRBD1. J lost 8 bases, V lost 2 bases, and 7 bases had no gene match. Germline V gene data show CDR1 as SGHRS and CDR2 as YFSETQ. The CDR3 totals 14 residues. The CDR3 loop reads CASSLPGTGSGYTF. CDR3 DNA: TGCGCCAGCAGCTTACCCGGGACAGGGAGCGGCTACACCTTC.

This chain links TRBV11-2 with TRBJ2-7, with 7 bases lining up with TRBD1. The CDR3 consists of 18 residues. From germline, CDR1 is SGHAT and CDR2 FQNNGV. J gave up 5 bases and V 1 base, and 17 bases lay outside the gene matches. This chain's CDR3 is CASSLGLHNRGLMDEQYF. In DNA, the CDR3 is TGTGCCAGCAGCTTAGGCCTACATAACAGGGGTCTAATGGACGAGCAGTACTTC.

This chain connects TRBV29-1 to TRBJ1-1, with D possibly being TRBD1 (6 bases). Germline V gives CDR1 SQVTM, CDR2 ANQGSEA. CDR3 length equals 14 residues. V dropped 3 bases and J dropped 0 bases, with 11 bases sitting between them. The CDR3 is CSVELGALNTEAFF. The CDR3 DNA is TGCAGCGTTGAGCTGGGGGCTTTGAACACTGAAGCTTTCTTT.

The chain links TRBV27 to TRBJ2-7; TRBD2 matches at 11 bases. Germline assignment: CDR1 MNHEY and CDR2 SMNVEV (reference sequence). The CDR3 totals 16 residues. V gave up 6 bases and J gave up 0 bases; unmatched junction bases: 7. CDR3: CASSTISGRASYEQYF. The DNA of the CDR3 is TGTGCCAGCAGCACCATTAGCGGGAGGGCCTCCTACGAGCAGTACTTC.

This CDR3 is CASSTPSRLSGNTIYF. DNA for the CDR3: TGTGCCAGCAGTACTCCGAGCAGGTTATCTGGAAACACCATATATTTT. J is TRBJ1-3 and V is TRBV28; no reliable D call. The CDR3 is 16 residues long. Germline V gene data show CDR1 as MDHEN and CDR2 as SYDVKM. Trimming removed 5 bases at V and 1 base at J, with 15 bases between.

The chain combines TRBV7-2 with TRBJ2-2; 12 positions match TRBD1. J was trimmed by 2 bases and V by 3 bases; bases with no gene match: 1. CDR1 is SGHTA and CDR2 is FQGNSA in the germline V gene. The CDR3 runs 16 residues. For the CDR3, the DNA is TGTGCCAGCAGCTTGGGACAGGGGGCCAACACCGGGGAGCTGTTTTTT. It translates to CASSLGQGANTGELFF.

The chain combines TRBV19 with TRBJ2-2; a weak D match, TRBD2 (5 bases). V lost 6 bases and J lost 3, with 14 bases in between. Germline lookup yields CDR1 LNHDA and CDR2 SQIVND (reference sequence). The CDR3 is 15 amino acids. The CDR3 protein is CASSGGSAYTGELFF. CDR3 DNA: TGTGCCAGTAGCGGTGGGAGTGCGTACACCGGGGAGCTGTTTTTT. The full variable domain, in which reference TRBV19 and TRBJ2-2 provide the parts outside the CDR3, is DGGITQSPKYLFRKEGQNVTLSCEQNLNHDAMYWYRQDPGQGLRLIYYSQIVNDFQKGDIAEGYSVSREKKESFPLTVTSAQKNPTAFYLCASSGGSAYTGELFFGEGSRLTVL.

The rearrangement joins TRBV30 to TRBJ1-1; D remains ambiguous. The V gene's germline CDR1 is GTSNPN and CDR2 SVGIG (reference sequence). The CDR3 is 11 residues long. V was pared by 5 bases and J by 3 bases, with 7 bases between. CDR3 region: CAWSRDTEAFF. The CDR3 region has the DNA TGTGCCTGGTCCCGGGACACTGAAGCTTTCTTT.

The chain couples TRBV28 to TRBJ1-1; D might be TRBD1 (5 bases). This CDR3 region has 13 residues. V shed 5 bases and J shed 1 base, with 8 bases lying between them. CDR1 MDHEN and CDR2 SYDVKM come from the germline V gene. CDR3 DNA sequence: TGTGCCAGCAGTAGTACAGGGAACACTGAAGCTTTCTTT. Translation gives CASSSTGNTEAFF.

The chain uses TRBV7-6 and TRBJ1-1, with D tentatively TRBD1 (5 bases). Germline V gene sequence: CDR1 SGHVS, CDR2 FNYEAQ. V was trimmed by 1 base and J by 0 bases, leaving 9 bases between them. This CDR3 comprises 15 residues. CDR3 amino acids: CASSLGGVMNTEAFF. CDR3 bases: TGTGCCAGCAGCTTAGGGGGGGTAATGAACACTGAAGCTTTCTTT.